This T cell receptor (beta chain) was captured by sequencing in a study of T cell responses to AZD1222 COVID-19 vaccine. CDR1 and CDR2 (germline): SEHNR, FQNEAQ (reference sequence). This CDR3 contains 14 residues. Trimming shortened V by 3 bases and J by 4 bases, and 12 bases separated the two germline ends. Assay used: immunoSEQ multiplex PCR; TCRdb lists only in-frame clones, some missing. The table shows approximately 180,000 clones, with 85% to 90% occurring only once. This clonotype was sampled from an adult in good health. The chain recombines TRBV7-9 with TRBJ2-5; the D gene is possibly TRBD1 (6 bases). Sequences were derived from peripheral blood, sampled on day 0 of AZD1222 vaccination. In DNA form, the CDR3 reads TGTGCCAGCAGCTTGGCAGGGGCCTCAGAGACCCAGTACTTC. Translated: CASSLAGASETQYF.